These 5 T cell receptor beta chains originate from one sample sequenced in a study of CD8+ T cells in alopecia areata. RNA was isolated and reverse transcribed to cDNA, the sequencing template. TCRdb keeps only in-frame clones here, not all; method: immunoSEQ multiplex PCR. The sample yields about 190,000 clones, 60% to 70% seen once. This sample's treatment: oral pan-JAK inhibitor, 5-10 mg twice daily. Sequencing was performed on CD4+ T cells sorted from blood, taken at week 4, from a patient treated with tofacitinib. The receptors derive from a human donor with alopecia areata.

This clone was seen more than once but under ten times. The genes are TRBV4-1 and TRBJ2-1; D perhaps matches TRBD1 (8 bases). Deletions cut 0 bases from V and 8 bases from J, with 20 bases between. This CDR3 comprises 17 residues. CDR1 MGHRA and CDR2 YSYEKL come from the germline V gene. The CDR3 DNA follows: TGCGCCAGCAGCCAAGATCAGGGGGCGGGAGTAGGGTATGAGCAGTTCTTC. It translates to CASSQDQGAGVGYEQFF.

The chain combines TRBV30 with TRBJ1-4; maybe TRBD1 (5 bases). This CDR3 region has 14 residues. The V and J ends lost 5 bases and 2 bases respectively, with 12 bases between them. CDR1 is GTSNPN, CDR2 SVGIG, per germline (reference sequence). CDR3 nucleotide sequence: TGTGCCTGGGACAGTCTTGGCACTAATGAAAAACTGTTTTTT. This translates into CAWDSLGTNEKLFF. Drawing the rest from reference TRBV30 and TRBJ1-4, the complete variable domain is SQTIHQWPATLVQPVGSPLSLECTVEGTSNPNLYWYRQAAGRGLQLLFYSVGIGQISSEVPQNLSASRPQDRQFILSSKKLLLSDSGFYLCAWDSLGTNEKLFFGSGTQLSVL.

V is TRBV29-1 and J is TRBJ2-1; D not certain. In germline, CDR1 is SQVTM, CDR2 ANQGSEA. The CDR3 contains 12 residues. The V gene lost 2 bases and the J gene lost 8 bases, with 10 bases spanning the gap. The CDR3 DNA sequence: TGCAGCGTTGAAAGTCTGGCGGATGAGCAGTTCTTC. Translated: CSVESLADEQFF.

The chain uses TRBV27 and TRBJ1-4; D perhaps matches TRBD1 (5 bases). Trimming pared 8 bases from V and 0 bases from J, leaving 13 bases between. The CDR3 is made up of 15 amino acids. Germline CDR1 is MNHEY and CDR2 is SMNVEV (reference sequence). The CDR3 DNA is TGTGCCAGCGGACCCCCCAGGGCAACTAATGAAAAACTGTTTTTT. This gives the protein CASGPPRATNEKLFF.

On this clone: Different DNA sequences within this sample yield the same CDR3. This sequence joins TRBV7-3 and TRBJ1-1, with TRBD1 matching over 7 bases. Trimming removed 5 bases from V and 4 bases from J; junction bases left unmatched: 7. There are 14 residues in the CDR3. The germline gives CDR1 SGHTA, CDR2 FQGTGA. The CDR3 DNA is TGTGCCAGCAGCCCACGTAGGGGGCTCACTGAAGCTTTCTTT. It encodes CASSPRRGLTEAFF.